Presented here are 17 T cell receptor beta chains from one specimen sequenced in a study of identifying expanded T cells in peripheral blood. Generated by immunoSEQ multiplex PCR, the TCRdb table keeps only in-frame clones and is missing some. This sample has 60,000 to 65,000 clones; under 85% occur once, and the top ten carry under 20%. The source material was blood. These receptors originate from a person aged 18 to 75 in good health.

The chain combines TRBV2 with TRBJ1-6; TRBD1 might be the D (6 bases). Trimming pared 2 bases from V and 6 bases from J, leaving 14 bases between. The CDR3 totals 16 residues. CDR1 is SNHLY and CDR2 is FYNNEI in the germline V gene. CDR3 loop: CASSEPVTGPNSPLHF. The CDR3 coding sequence is TGTGCCAGCAGTGAACCCGTAACAGGGCCTAATTCACCCCTCCACTTT.

This chain connects TRBV6-6 to TRBJ2-7; D might be TRBD2 (6 bases). Germline V CDR1 and CDR2: MNHNY, SVGAGI (reference sequence). The CDR3 sequence is 15 residues long. Trimming took 4 bases from V and 6 from J, leaving 19 bases between them. The CDR3, as DNA: TGTGCCAGCAGTTTACGGACTACGGGCCCCTCCGAGCAGTACGTC. It translates to CASSLRTTGPSEQYV.

V usage is TRBV7-8 and J usage is TRBJ2-1, with 14 bases that match TRBD2. The V and J ends lost 3 bases and 9 bases, in that order; junction bases with no gene match: 7. Germline V CDR1 and CDR2: SGHVS, FQNEAQ. CDR3 length: 16 residues. CDR3 in amino acids: CASSLATSGRVGEQFF. The CDR3 region has the DNA TGTGCCAGCAGCTTGGCGACTAGCGGGAGGGTCGGTGAGCAGTTCTTC.

J is TRBJ2-1 and V is TRBV5-1; D is tentatively TRBD1 or TRBD2 (5 bases each). CDR3 length: 17 residues. The V end was cut by 4 bases, the J end by 1 base, with 18 bases between. Germline V CDR1 and CDR2: SGHRS, YFSETQ. CDR3 in DNA: TGCGCCAGCAGCCGCGCGACTATACCAGGGTCCTACAATGAGCAGTTCTTC. It translates to CASSRATIPGSYNEQFF.

The chain is built from TRBV11-3 and TRBJ2-7; the D is unclear. Germline V lookup: CDR1 SGHNT, CDR2 YENEEA. Trimming stripped 1 base from V and 0 bases from J, with 10 bases between. The CDR3 sequence is 15 residues long. CDR3 loop: CASSLVLSSSYEQYF. Written as DNA, the CDR3 is TGTGCCAGCAGCTTAGTACTATCCAGCTCCTACGAGCAGTACTTC. Looking up the rest from reference TRBV11-3 and TRBJ2-7 gives the full variable domain: EAGVVQSPRYKIIEKKQPVAFWCNPISGHNTLYWYLQNLGQGPELLIRYENEEAVDDSQLPKDRFSAERLKGVDSTLKIQPAELGDSAVYLCASSLVLSSSYEQYFGPGTRLTVT.

This chain connects TRBV5-6 to TRBJ2-5; D may be TRBD1 or TRBD2 (7 bases each). The CDR3 loop spans 14 amino acids. V dropped 4 bases and J dropped 4 bases, with 14 bases sitting between them. In germline, CDR1 is SGHDT, CDR2 YYEEEE. The CDR3 region is CASSGRGRRETQYF. In nucleotides, the CDR3 is TGTGCCAGCAGCGGGAGGGGGCGTCGAGAGACCCAGTACTTC. The variable domain in full, with the rest retrieved from reference TRBV5-6 and TRBJ2-5, is DAGVTQSPTHLIKTRGQQVTLRCSPKSGHDTVSWYQQALGQGPQFIFQYYEEEERQRGNFPDRFSGHQFPNYSSELNVNALLLGDSALYLCASSGRGRRETQYFGPGTRLLVL.

This chain uses TRBV2 with TRBJ1-1, with 8 bases matching TRBD1. This CDR3 has 14 amino acids. Germline V gene lookup returns CDR1 SNHLY and CDR2 FYNNEI. V was clipped by 6 bases and J by 1 base; unmatched bases: 4. The CDR3 DNA reads TGTGCCAGCAGCTCACAGGGGGGGAACACTGAAGCTTTCTTT. Encoded protein: CASSSQGGNTEAFF.

This clone was detected only once. The V call is TRBV4-3, the J call TRBJ2-3; TRBD2 matches 8 bases. The CDR3 totals 17 residues. Germline loops: CDR1 LGHNA, CDR2 YSLEER. With V trimmed by 0 bases and J by 2 bases, 7 bases remained unmatched. CDR3 nucleotides: TGCGCCAGCAGCCAAGAACCGGCTAGCGGGTTCACAGATACGCAGTATTTT. Encoded protein: CASSQEPASGFTDTQYF.

V usage is TRBV27 and J usage is TRBJ2-2; the D is unclear. Germline CDR1 reads MNHEY; CDR2 reads SMNVEV (reference sequence). CDR3 size: 12 residues. V shed 7 bases and J shed 4 bases, with 7 bases lying between them. CDR3 in amino acids: CASKPGTGELFF. As DNA, the CDR3 is TGTGCCAGCAAACCTGGCACCGGGGAGCTGTTTTTT.

The V call is TRBV30, the J call TRBJ2-1, with 8 bases aligning to TRBD1. The CDR3 is 14 amino acids. After removal of 2 bases from V and 5 bases from J, the junction contained 5 bases not matched to a gene. The germline CDR1 and CDR2 sequences are GTSNPN and SVGIG (reference sequence). CDR3 region: CAWSIDRGHNEQFF. CDR3 DNA: TGTGCCTGGAGTATTGACAGGGGCCACAATGAGCAGTTCTTC.

The sample holds a few counts of this clone. The V and J genes are TRBV19 and TRBJ1-5; maybe TRBD1 (5 bases). Germline CDR1 LNHDA, CDR2 SQIVND (reference sequence). This CDR3 contains 17 residues. V lost 5 bases and J 0 bases, leaving 17 bases between the germline ends. The CDR3 DNA reads as TGTGCCAGTAGTTCTGTCTCCGGGACCTATAGCAATCAGCCCCAGCATTTT. Protein product: CASSSVSGTYSNQPQHF. Based on the CDR3 plus reference TRBV19 and TRBJ1-5, the full variable domain is DGGITQSPKYLFRKEGQNVTLSCEQNLNHDAMYWYRQDPGQGLRLIYYSQIVNDFQKGDIAEGYSVSREKKESFPLTVTSAQKNPTAFYLCASSSVSGTYSNQPQHFGDGTRLSIL.

The V gene is TRBV5-1, the J gene TRBJ2-6; D gene ambiguous. V was cut by 4 bases and J by 5 bases, with 13 bases left in between. This CDR3 region has 15 residues. Germline V CDR1 and CDR2: SGHRS, YFSETQ. The chain's CDR3 is CASSPGSMRANVLTF. The CDR3 coding sequence is TGCGCCAGCAGCCCTGGTTCTATGAGGGCCAACGTCCTGACTTTC.

This chain uses TRBV28 with TRBJ2-5; D gene unclear. V was clipped by 2 bases and J by 5 bases, with 12 bases between them. CDR1 and CDR2 from the germline V gene are MDHEN and SYDVKM. This CDR3 is 14 amino acids long. CDR3: CASSLRTPSETQYF. CDR3 DNA: TGTGCCAGCAGTTTAAGGACCCCGTCCGAGACCCAGTACTTC.

This clone came up a few times. This chain connects TRBV10-2 to TRBJ1-5; D not resolved. The CDR3 spans 13 residues. Germline loops: CDR1 WSHSY, CDR2 SAAADI. V was cut by 4 bases and J by 4 bases, with 8 bases left in between. CDR3 residues: CASSAERNQPQHF. In DNA, the CDR3 is TGCGCCAGCAGTGCAGAACGTAATCAGCCCCAGCATTTT.

The rearrangement joins TRBV7-9 to TRBJ2-1; a weak D match, TRBD1 (6 bases). V shed 5 bases and J shed 8 bases, with 28 bases lying between them. This CDR3 comprises 18 residues. Germline CDR1 is SEHNR and CDR2 is FQNEAQ (reference sequence). The CDR3 DNA is TGTGCCAGCAGCGATTCCGGGTGGGGAAGGCAGGGGAAGGATGAGCAGTTCTTC. It codes for CASSDSGWGRQGKDEQFF. Complete variable domain (other parts from reference TRBV7-9 and TRBJ2-1): DTGVSQNPRHKITKRGQNVTFRCDPISEHNRLYWYRQTLGQGPEFLTYFQNEAQLEKSRLLSDRFSAERPKGSFSTLEIQRTEQGDSAMYLCASSDSGWGRQGKDEQFFGPGTRLTVL.

J is TRBJ1-4 and V is TRBV5-6; TRBD1 might be the D (6 bases). The CDR3 spans 17 residues. V lost 4 bases and J lost 4, with 20 bases in between. Looked up from germline, CDR1 is SGHDT and CDR2 is YYEEEE. CDR3 DNA: TGTGCCAGCAGCCTTAGAGCCCTGACAGGAAATAATGAAAAACTGTTTTTT. It yields the protein CASSLRALTGNNEKLFF.

The rearrangement links TRBV7-9 to TRBJ2-3, with 12 nucleotides matching TRBD2. CDR1 and CDR2 (germline): SEHNR, FQNEAQ (reference sequence). This CDR3 has 15 amino acids. The ends lost 5 bases at V and 6 bases at J; junction bases unmatched: 6. The CDR3 here is CASSQTSGRRDTQYF. CDR3 nucleotide sequence: TGTGCCAGCAGCCAGACTAGCGGGAGACGGGATACGCAGTATTTT.